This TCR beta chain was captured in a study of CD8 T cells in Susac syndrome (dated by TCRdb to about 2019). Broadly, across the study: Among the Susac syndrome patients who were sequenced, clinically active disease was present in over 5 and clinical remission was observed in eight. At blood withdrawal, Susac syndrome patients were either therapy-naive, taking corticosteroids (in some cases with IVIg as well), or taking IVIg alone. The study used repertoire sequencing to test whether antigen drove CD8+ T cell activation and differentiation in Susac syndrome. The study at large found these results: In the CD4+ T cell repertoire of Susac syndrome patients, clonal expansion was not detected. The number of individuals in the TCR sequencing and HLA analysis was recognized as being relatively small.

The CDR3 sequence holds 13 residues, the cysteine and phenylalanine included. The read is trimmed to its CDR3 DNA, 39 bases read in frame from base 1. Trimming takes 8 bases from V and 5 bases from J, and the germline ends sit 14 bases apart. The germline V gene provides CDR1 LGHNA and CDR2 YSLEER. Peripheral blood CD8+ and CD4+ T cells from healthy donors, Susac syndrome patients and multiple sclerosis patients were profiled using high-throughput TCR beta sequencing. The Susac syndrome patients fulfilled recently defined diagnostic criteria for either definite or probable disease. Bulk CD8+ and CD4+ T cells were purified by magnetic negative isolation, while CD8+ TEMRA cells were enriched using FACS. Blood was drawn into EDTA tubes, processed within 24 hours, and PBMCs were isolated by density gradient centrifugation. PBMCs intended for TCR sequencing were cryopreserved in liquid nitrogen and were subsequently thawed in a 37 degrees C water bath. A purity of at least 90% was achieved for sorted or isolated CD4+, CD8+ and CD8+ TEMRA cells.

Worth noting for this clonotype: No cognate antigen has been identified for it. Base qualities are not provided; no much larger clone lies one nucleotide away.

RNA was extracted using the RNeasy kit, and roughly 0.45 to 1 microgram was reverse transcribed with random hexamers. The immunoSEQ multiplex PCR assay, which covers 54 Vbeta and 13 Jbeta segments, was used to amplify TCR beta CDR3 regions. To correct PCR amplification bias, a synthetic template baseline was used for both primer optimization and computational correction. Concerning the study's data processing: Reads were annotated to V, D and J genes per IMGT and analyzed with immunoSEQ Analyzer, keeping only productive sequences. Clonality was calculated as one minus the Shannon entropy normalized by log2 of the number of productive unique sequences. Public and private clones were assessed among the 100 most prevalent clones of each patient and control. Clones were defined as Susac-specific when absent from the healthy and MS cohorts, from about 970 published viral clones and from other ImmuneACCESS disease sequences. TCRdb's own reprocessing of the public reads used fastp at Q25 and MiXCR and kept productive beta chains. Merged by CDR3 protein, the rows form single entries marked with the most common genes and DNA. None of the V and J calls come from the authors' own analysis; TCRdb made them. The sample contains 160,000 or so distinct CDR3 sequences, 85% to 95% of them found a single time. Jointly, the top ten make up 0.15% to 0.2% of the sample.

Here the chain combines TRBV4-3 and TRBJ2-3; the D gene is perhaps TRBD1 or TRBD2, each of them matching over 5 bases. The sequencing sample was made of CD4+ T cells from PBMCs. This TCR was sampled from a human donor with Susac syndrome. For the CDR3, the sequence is CASGSLGVDTQYF. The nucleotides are TGCGCCAGCGGAAGTCTGGGGGTAGATACGCAGTATTTT.